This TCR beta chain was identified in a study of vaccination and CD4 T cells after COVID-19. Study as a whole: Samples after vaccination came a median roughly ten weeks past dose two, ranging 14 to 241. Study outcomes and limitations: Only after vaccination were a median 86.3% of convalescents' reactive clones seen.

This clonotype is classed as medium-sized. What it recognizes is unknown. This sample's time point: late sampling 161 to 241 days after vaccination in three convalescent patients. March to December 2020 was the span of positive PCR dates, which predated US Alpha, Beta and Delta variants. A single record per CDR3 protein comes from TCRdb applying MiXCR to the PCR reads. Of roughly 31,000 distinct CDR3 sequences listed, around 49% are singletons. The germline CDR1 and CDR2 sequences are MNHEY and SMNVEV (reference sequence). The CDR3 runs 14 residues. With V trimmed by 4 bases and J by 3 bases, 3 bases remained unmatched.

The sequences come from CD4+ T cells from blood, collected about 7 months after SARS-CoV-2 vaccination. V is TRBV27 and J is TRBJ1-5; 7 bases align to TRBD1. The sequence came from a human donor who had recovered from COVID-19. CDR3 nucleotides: TGTGCCAGCAGTTCGGACAGGTTCAATCAGCCCCAGCATTTT. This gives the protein CASSSDRFNQPQHF.